The subject of this entry is one T cell receptor beta chain. This CDR3 has 13 residues. Trimming took 5 bases from V and 2 from J, leaving 10 bases between them. What was amplified from RNA transcripts were TCR beta CDR3 regions. TCR CDR3 regions were first amplified by RT-PCR with HTBI primers. Each CDR3 protein is one row after TCRdb ran MiXCR on the multiplex PCR reads. The sample holds 450,000 to 650,000 distinct CDR3 sequences; around 21% are singletons and the top ten take around 27%. Stable Graves' hyperthyroidism denoted no ophthalmopathy progression over 18 months. Criteria for exclusion of patients were uncontrolled infection, other autoimmune disease, pregnancy or lactation. This entry belongs to a study of T cells in Graves' hyperthyroidism and ophthalmopathy.

The sequencing sample was made of blood. The receptor was isolated from a man younger than 35 with Graves' hyperthyroidism. The chain joins TRBV12-3 or TRBV12-4 to TRBJ2-7; D is ambiguous. The chain's CDR3 is CASSRLSAYEQYF. CDR3 nucleotide sequence: TGTGCCAGCAGTCGACTCTCCGCCTACGAGCAGTACTTC.